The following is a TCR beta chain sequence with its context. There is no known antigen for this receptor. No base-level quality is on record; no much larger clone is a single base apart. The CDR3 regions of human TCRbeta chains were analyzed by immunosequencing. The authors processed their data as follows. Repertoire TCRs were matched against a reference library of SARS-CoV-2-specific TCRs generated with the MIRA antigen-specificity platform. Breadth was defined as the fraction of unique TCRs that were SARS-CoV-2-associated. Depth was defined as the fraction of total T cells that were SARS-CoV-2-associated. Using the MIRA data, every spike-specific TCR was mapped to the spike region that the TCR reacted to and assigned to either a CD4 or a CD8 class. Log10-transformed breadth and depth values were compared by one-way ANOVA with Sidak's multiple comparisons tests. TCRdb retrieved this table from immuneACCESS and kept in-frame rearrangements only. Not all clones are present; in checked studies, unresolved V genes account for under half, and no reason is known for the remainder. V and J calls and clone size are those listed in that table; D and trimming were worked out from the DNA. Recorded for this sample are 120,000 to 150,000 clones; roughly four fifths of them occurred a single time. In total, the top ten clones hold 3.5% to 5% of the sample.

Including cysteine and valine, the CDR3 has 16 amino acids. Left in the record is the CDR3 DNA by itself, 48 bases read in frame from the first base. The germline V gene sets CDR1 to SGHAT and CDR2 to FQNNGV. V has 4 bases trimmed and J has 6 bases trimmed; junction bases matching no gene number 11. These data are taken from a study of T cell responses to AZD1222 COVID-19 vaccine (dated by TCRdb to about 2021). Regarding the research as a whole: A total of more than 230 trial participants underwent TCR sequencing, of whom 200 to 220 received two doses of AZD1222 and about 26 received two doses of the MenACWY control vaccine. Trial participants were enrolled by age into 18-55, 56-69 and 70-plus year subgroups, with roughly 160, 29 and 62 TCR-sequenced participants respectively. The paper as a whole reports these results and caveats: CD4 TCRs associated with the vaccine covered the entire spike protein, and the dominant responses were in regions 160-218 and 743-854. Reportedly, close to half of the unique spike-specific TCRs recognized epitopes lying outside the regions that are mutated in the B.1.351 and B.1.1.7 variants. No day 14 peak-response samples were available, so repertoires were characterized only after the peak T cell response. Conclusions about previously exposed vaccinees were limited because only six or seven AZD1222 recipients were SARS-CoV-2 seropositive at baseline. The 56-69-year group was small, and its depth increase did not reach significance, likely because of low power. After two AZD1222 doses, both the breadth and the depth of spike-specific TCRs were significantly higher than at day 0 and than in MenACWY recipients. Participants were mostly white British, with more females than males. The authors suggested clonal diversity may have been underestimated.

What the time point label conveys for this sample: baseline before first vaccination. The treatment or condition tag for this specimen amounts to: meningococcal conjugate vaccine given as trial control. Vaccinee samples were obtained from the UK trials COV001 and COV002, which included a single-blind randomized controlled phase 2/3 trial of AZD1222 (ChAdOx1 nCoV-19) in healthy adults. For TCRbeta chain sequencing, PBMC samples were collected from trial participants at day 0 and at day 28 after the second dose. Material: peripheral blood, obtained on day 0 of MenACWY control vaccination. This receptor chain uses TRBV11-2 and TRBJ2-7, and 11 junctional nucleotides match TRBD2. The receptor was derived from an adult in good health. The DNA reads TGTGCCAGCAGCTCGTTCCGACTAGCGGGGCCCTTCGAGCAGTACGTC. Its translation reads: CASSSFRLAGPFEQYV.